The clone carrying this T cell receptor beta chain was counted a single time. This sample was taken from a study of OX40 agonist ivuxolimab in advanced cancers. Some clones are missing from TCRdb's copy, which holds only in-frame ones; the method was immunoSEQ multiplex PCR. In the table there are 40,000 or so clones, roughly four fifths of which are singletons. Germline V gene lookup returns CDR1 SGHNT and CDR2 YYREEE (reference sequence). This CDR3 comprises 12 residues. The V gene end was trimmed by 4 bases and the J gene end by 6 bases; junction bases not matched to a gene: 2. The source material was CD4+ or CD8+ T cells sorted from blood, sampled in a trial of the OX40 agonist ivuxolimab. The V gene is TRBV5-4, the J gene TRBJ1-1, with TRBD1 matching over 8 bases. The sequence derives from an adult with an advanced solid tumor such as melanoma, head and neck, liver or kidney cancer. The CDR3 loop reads CASSIQGAEAFF. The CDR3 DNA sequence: TGTGCCAGCAGCATACAGGGGGCTGAAGCTTTCTTT.